The clone carrying this TCR beta chain was detected a few times. The source of the sample is a study of T cell changes during pregnancy in multiple sclerosis. Profiled with immunoSEQ multiplex PCR; TCRdb holds only in-frame clones, not every one. The sample contains roughly 110,000 clones, around 90% of which appear only once. The CDR3 sequence is 15 residues long. The junction had 8 bases not matched to a gene; V was cut back by 7 bases and J by 2 bases. Germline CDR1 reads MNHNS; CDR2 reads SASEGT. The V call is TRBV6-1, the J call TRBJ1-5, with 7 bases matching TRBD1. Sample: peripheral blood, taken before pregnancy. The TCR originated in a female donor with multiple sclerosis, enrolled in a pregnancy study. CDR3 coding DNA: TGTGCCAGCAATGCTGGAGACAGGGGCAATCAGCCCCAGCATTTT. This sequence encodes CASNAGDRGNQPQHF.